One and the same sample provided the 19 T cell receptor beta chains below, sequenced in a study of cytomegalovirus exposure and HLA in healthy donors. Amplification used 60 Vbeta primers and 13 Jbeta primers. The protocol was immunoSEQ multiplex PCR, while the TCRdb copy is restricted to in-frame clones and leaves out a portion. The sample has 150,000 to 200,000 clones, roughly 80% seen once. The sample taken for sequencing was PBMCs. All receptors derive from a man aged 40-49 years in good health and CMV-seropositive.

The chain joins TRBV2 to TRBJ1-1, with 7 bases matching TRBD1. The CDR3 runs to 13 residues. In germline, CDR1 is SNHLY, CDR2 FYNNEI. V shed 6 bases, J shed 4 bases, and the junction held 5 bases outside the gene matches. The CDR3 DNA is TGTGCCAGCAGGGGACAGCGTTCCACTGAAGCTTTCTTT. It is translated as CASRGQRSTEAFF.

The V and J genes are TRBV7-2 and TRBJ2-2; 7 bases match TRBD2. The V gene's germline CDR1 is SGHTA and CDR2 FQGNSA. V trimming: 8 bases; J trimming: 1 base; junction bases outside the gene matches: 4. This CDR3 is built from 14 residues. The CDR3 here is CASCGSGNTGELFF. Written as DNA, the CDR3 is TGTGCCAGCTGCGGGAGCGGGAACACCGGGGAGCTGTTTTTT.

V is TRBV2 and J is TRBJ1-6, with 8 bases matching TRBD1. The CDR3 consists of 15 residues. With V trimmed by 4 bases and J by 5 bases, 4 bases remained unmatched. Per germline, CDR1 SNHLY and CDR2 FYNNEI. Written as DNA, the CDR3 is TGTGCCAGCAGTGGCGGACAGGGTGATAATTCACCCCTCCACTTT. It encodes CASSGGQGDNSPLHF.

The chain is built from TRBV4-2 and TRBJ1-2, with 9 bases that match TRBD1. The CDR3 runs to 19 residues. The junction had 20 bases not matched to a gene; V was cut back by 5 bases and J by 4 bases. Germline assignment: CDR1 LGHNA and CDR2 YNFKEQ. The CDR3: CASSSRTGDNIGSGYGYTF. The CDR3 DNA sequence: TGTGCCAGCAGCTCTCGGACAGGGGACAATATCGGTTCGGGCTATGGCTACACCTTC.

In this sample, this clone turned up a few times. The chain is built from TRBV2 and TRBJ2-7; 8 bases line up with TRBD1. The germline V gene has CDR1 SNHLY and CDR2 FYNNEI. V shed 7 bases, J shed 9 bases, and the junction held 8 bases outside the gene matches. This CDR3 is 12 amino acids long. CDR3 residues: CASTLDRVRQYF. Written as DNA, the CDR3 is TGTGCCAGCACCCTGGACAGGGTAAGGCAGTACTTC. Full variable domain (rest looked up from reference TRBV2 and TRBJ2-7): EPEVTQTPSHQVTQMGQEVILRCVPISNHLYFYWYRQILGQKVEFLVSFYNNEISEKSEIFDDQFSVERPDGSNFTLKIRSTKLEDSAMYFCASTLDRVRQYFGPGTRLTVT.

The chain has TRBV11-2 and TRBJ2-1; the match to TRBD2 covers 9 bases. This CDR3 has 16 residues. In germline, CDR1 is SGHAT, CDR2 FQNNGV. V shed 0 bases and J 5 bases; nucleotides not matched to a gene: 5. CDR3 bases: TGTGCCAGCAGCTTAGAGTGGGCTAGCGGGGACAATGAGCAGTTCTTC. Translated, it gives CASSLEWASGDNEQFF.

CDR3 protein: CASRTSNGAYEQYF. DNA of the CDR3: TGTGCCAGCAGGACTAGTAATGGGGCCTACGAGCAGTACTTC. V and J are TRBV28 and TRBJ2-7, with D perhaps TRBD2 (6 bases). The germline V gene encodes CDR1 MDHEN and CDR2 SYDVKM. The ends were cut back, 6 bases at V and 2 bases at J, with 14 bases in the middle. This CDR3 is built from 14 residues.

This chain uses TRBV6-5 with TRBJ2-5; D is possibly TRBD2 (6 bases). Trimming left V 6 bases short and J 3 bases short, with 14 bases between. The CDR3 runs to 14 residues. Germline CDR1 and CDR2: MNHEY and SVGAGI. CDR3 residues: CASSRGRGEETQYF. CDR3 nucleotides: TGTGCCAGCAGCCGGGGGAGAGGCGAAGAGACCCAGTACTTC.

The chain links TRBV29-1 to TRBJ1-2; maybe TRBD1 (6 bases). The germline CDR1 and CDR2 sequences are SQVTM and ANQGSEA. The CDR3 contains 14 residues. V lost 3 bases, J lost 4 bases, and 15 bases lay in between. This CDR3 is CSVDTGTSTYGYTF. The CDR3 nucleotides read TGCAGCGTTGACACCGGGACATCCACCTATGGCTACACCTTC.

The genes are TRBV5-1 and TRBJ2-3, with TRBD2 matching over 9 bases. The germline gives CDR1 SGHRS, CDR2 YFSETQ. V gave up 0 bases and J gave up 2 bases; unmatched junction bases: 10. The CDR3 is made up of 18 amino acids. CDR3 sequence reads: CASSLEGGGGAVTDTQYF. CDR3 bases: TGCGCCAGCAGCTTGGAAGGCGGCGGGGGGGCAGTCACAGATACGCAGTATTTT.

The J gene is TRBJ1-5, the V gene TRBV15; 9 positions match TRBD1. The CDR3 extends over 14 amino acids. With V trimmed by 11 bases and J by 4 bases, 9 bases remained unmatched. Germline V gene data show CDR1 as LNHNV and CDR2 as YYDKDF (reference sequence). The CDR3 sequence: CAVQNRGRNQPQHF. The CDR3 DNA follows: TGTGCCGTTCAAAACAGGGGGCGGAATCAGCCCCAGCATTTT.

The chain has TRBV28 and TRBJ2-3, with D maybe TRBD2 (6 bases). V was shortened by 6 bases and J by 4 bases, with 17 bases between the two germline ends. CDR1 is MDHEN and CDR2 is SYDVKM in the germline V gene. The CDR3 is 15 residues long. The CDR3 DNA follows: TGTGCCAGCAGCAGGACTATATTCTCGGCAGATACGCAGTATTTT. Its translation is CASSRTIFSADTQYF. Full variable domain (outside the CDR3, taken from reference TRBV28 and TRBJ2-3): DVKVTQSSRYLVKRTGEKVFLECVQDMDHENMFWYRQDPGLGLRLIYFSYDVKMKEKGDIPEGYSVSREKKERFSLILESASTNQTSMYLCASSRTIFSADTQYFGPGTRLTVL.

The chain couples TRBV5-1 to TRBJ2-7, with 13 bases that match TRBD2. The length of the CDR3 is 14 residues. The germline V gene encodes CDR1 SGHRS and CDR2 YFSETQ. V lost 0 bases and J lost 6; bases outside the gene matches: 0. The CDR3 spells CASSLGTSGSEQYF. The CDR3 DNA is TGCGCCAGCAGCTTGGGGACTAGCGGGAGCGAGCAGTACTTC.

The chain recombines TRBV19 with TRBJ1-2; 7 nucleotides match TRBD1. This CDR3 has 14 amino acids. The germline V gene has CDR1 LNHDA and CDR2 SQIVND (reference sequence). Trimming at V came to 3 bases and at J to 6 bases, leaving 7 bases not matched to a gene. The CDR3 DNA follows: TGTGCCAGTAGTATTATTGGGACAGTCCATGGCTACACCTTC. Translating gives CASSIIGTVHGYTF. Complete variable domain (other parts from reference TRBV19 and TRBJ1-2): DGGITQSPKYLFRKEGQNVTLSCEQNLNHDAMYWYRQDPGQGLRLIYYSQIVNDFQKGDIAEGYSVSREKKESFPLTVTSAQKNPTAFYLCASSIIGTVHGYTFGSGTRLTVV.

The CDR3: CASSLVGPGEQFF. The CDR3 coding sequence is TGTGCCAGCAGCTTGGTGGGCCCAGGGGAGCAGTTCTTC. This rearrangement joins TRBV5-6 to TRBJ2-1; the D gene is possibly TRBD1 (5 bases). The V and J ends lost 0 bases and 10 bases respectively, with 11 bases between them. The CDR3 spans 13 residues. Germline V gene lookup returns CDR1 SGHDT and CDR2 YYEEEE.

The rearrangement uses TRBV5-4 and TRBJ2-7, with TRBD1 matching over 7 bases. Looked up from germline, CDR1 is SGHNT and CDR2 is YYREEE (reference sequence). The trim removed 1 base at V and 2 bases at J, leaving 6 bases unmatched. The CDR3 consists of 15 residues. The CDR3 sequence: CASSLSGTVPYEQYF. The CDR3 region has the DNA TGTGCCAGCAGCTTGTCGGGGACAGTACCCTACGAGCAGTACTTC. The whole variable domain, filled in from reference TRBV5-4 and TRBJ2-7, reads ETGVTQSPTHLIKTRGQQVTLRCSSQSGHNTVSWYQQALGQGPQFIFQYYREEENGRGNFPPRFSGLQFPNYSSELNVNALELDDSALYLCASSLSGTVPYEQYFGPGTRLTVT.

The chain has TRBV29-1 and TRBJ2-5; weak D call: TRBD1 (6 bases). The CDR3 has 12 amino acids. Trimming took 7 bases from V and 5 from J, leaving 14 bases between them. Germline lookup yields CDR1 SQVTM and CDR2 ANQGSEA. In DNA, the CDR3 is TGCAGCGGACGACAGGTAGGGGAGACCCAGTACTTC. It specifies CSGRQVGETQYF.

This clone came up once. This specimen includes other DNA sequences encoding the same CDR3. This sequence joins TRBV4-1 and TRBJ2-2; D possibly corresponds to TRBD1 (7 bases). There are 17 residues in the CDR3. Germline CDR1 MGHRA, CDR2 YSYEKL. V lost 0 bases to trimming and J lost 4 bases, with 15 bases between them. This CDR3 is CASSQDRGTDITGELFF. The CDR3 DNA is TGCGCCAGCAGCCAAGACCGCGGGACAGATATCACCGGGGAGCTGTTTTTT.

V and J are TRBV6-1 and TRBJ1-1, with D possibly TRBD1 on 6 matching bases. Germline V gives CDR1 MNHNS, CDR2 SASEGT. The CDR3 runs 12 residues. V lost 3 bases to trimming and J lost 8 bases, with 10 bases between them. The CDR3 protein is CASSDRTAEAFF. CDR3 nucleotide sequence: TGTGCCAGCAGTGATAGGACAGCCGAAGCTTTCTTT.